This TCR beta chain was captured by sequencing in a study of blood T cell repertoires in COVID-19. Across the whole study: COVID-19 samples from acute and convalescent phases originated in the United States, Italy and Spain. T cells, B-cell-depleted T cells, or PBMCs provided the cDNA or gDNA that served as material.

The length of the CDR3 is 15 residues. V shed 4 bases and J shed 4 bases, with 16 bases lying between them. Germline-derived CDR1 and CDR2 are SGHDT and YYEEEE. Authors' data handling: Quantification of nucleated cells was approximated via reference gene primer amplification. Sequencing used immunoSEQ multiplex PCR; TCRdb keeps in-frame clones, though not all of them. The V and J calls and clone size are taken from that table; D and trimming were inferred from the DNA. This sample yields 200,000 to 250,000 clones, of which 90% to 95% are seen a single time; approximately 0.77% belongs to the top ten. Seattle enrolled patients during active infection and tracked them longitudinally.

V is TRBV5-6 and J is TRBJ2-3, with D possibly matching TRBD2 (8 bases). Material: peripheral blood. The TCR was taken from a man aged 55-75 years with COVID-19, enrolled during active disease. CDR3 residues: CASSREGAPPDTQYF. Here the CDR3 DNA reads TGTGCCAGCAGCCGGGAGGGGGCGCCCCCAGATACGCAGTATTTT.